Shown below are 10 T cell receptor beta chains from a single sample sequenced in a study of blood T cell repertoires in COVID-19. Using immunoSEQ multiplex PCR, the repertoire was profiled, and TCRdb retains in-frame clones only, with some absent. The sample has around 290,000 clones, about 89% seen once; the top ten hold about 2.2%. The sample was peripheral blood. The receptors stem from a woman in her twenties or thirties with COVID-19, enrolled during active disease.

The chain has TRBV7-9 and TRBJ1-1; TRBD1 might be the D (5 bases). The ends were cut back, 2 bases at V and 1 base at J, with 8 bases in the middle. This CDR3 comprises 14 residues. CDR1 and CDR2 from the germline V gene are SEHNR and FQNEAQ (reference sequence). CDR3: CASSLPQGNTEAFF. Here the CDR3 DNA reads TGTGCCAGCAGCTTACCGCAGGGGAACACTGAAGCTTTCTTT.

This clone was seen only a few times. CDR3 nucleotide sequence: TGCGCCAGCAGTGAGTCGACTAGCGGGAGTAGCGAGCAGTACTTC. It yields the protein CASSESTSGSSEQYF. The genes are TRBV10-2 and TRBJ2-7, with 12 bases matching TRBD2. The CDR3 covers 15 residues. CDR1 is WSHSY, CDR2 SAAADI, per germline. The J segment lost 6 bases and the V segment lost 0 bases, leaving 3 bases of the junction unmatched.

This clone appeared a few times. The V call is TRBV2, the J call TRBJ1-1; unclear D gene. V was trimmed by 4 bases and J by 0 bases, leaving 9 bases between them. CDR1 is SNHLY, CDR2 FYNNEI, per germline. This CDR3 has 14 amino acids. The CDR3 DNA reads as TGTGCCAGCAGTGGTTCTACCTTGAACACTGAAGCTTTCTTT. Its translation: CASSGSTLNTEAFF.

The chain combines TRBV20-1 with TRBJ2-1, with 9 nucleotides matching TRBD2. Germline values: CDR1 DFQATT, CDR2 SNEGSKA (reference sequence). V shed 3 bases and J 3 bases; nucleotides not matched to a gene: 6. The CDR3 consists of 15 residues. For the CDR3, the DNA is TGCAGTGCTAGTCGTCCTAGCGGGGACTACAATGAGCAGTTCTTC. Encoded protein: CSASRPSGDYNEQFF.

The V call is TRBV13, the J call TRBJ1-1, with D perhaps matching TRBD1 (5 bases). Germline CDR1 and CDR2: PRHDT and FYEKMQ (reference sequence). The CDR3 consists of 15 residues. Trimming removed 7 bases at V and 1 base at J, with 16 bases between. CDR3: CASTNGGVWNTEAFF. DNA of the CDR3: TGTGCCAGCACCAACGGGGGGGTTTGGAACACTGAAGCTTTCTTT.

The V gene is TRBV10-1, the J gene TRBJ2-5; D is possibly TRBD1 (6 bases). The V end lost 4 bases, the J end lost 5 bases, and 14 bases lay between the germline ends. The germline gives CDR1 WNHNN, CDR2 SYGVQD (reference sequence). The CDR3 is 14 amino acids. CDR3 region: CASSVTQGAETQYF. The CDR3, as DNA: TGCGCCAGCAGTGTGACACAGGGAGCGGAGACCCAGTACTTC.

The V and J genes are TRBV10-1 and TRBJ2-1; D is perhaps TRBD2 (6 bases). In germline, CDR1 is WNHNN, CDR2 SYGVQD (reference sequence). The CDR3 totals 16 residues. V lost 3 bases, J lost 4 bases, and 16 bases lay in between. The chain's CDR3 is CASSDPGGATYNEQFF. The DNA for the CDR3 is TGCGCCAGCAGTGATCCTGGCGGGGCGACGTACAATGAGCAGTTCTTC.

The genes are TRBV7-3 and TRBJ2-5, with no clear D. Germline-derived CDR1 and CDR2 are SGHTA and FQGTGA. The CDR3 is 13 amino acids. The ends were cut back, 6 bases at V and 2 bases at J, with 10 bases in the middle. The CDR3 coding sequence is TGTGCCAGCAGTCCCGACGGGCAAGAGACCCAGTACTTC. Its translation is CASSPDGQETQYF.

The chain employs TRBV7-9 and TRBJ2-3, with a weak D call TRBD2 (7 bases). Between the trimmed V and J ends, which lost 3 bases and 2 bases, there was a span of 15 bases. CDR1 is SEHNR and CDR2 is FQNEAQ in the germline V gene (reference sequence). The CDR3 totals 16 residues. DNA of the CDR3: TGTGCCAGCAGCTTGGGAGGGGGGAGCCCCACAGATACGCAGTATTTT. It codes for CASSLGGGSPTDTQYF.

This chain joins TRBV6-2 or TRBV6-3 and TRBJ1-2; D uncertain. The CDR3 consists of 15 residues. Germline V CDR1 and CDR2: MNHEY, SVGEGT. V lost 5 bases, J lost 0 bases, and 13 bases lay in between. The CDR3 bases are TGTGCCAGCAGTCAACTACAAAAAGCTAACTATGGCTACACCTTC. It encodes CASSQLQKANYGYTF.